These 18 T cell receptor beta chains were sequenced from one sample in a study of CD8+ T cells in alopecia areata. RNA extraction was followed by reverse transcription into cDNA, which acted as the sequencing template. The assay was immunoSEQ multiplex PCR, and TCRdb's table has in-frame clones only and misses some. The data contain roughly 130,000 clones, roughly three fifths of them singletons. Sequencing used CD4+ T cells sorted from blood, obtained at week 0. The receptors stem from a human donor with alopecia areata.

This sequence joins TRBV6-6 and TRBJ2-5; TRBD2 matches 7 bases. Per germline, CDR1 MNHNY and CDR2 SVGAGI (reference sequence). V lost 2 bases, J lost 5 bases, and 8 bases stayed unmatched. The CDR3 has 15 residues. The CDR3 is CASSYRGRAGETQYF. CDR3 coding DNA: TGTGCCAGCAGTTACCGGGGGAGGGCCGGGGAGACCCAGTACTTC.

The V and J genes are TRBV29-1 and TRBJ2-6; 7 nucleotides align to TRBD2. The ends lost 6 bases at V and 1 base at J; junction bases unmatched: 3. The germline gives CDR1 SQVTM, CDR2 ANQGSEA. The CDR3 totals 14 residues. CDR3 region: CSVIGGSGANVLTF. CDR3 bases: TGCAGCGTAATCGGGGGGTCTGGGGCCAACGTCCTGACTTTC.

Only a few counts were recorded for this clone. The chain carries TRBV6-6 and TRBJ2-5; the match to TRBD2 covers 12 bases. V shed 2 bases and J 9 bases; nucleotides not matched to a gene: 10. Per the germline V gene, CDR1 is MNHNY and CDR2 is SVGAGI (reference sequence). The CDR3 length is 16 residues. The chain's CDR3 is CASSYGLAGPPGAQYF. The CDR3 nucleotides read TGTGCCAGCAGTTACGGACTAGCGGGGCCACCGGGGGCCCAGTACTTC.

This clone was seen a handful of times. This chain joins TRBV7-2 and TRBJ1-2; perhaps TRBD1 as D (5 bases). Germline V gene sequence: CDR1 SGHTA, CDR2 FQGNSA. V was trimmed by 2 bases and J by 8 bases, leaving 12 bases between them. This CDR3 has 13 residues. The chain's CDR3 is CASSLLQAAGYTF. The CDR3 nucleotides are TGTGCCAGCAGCTTACTACAGGCAGCGGGCTACACCTTC.

The CDR3 region is CASSLGRSNYNEQFF. DNA for the CDR3: TGTGCCAGCAGCTTAGGCAGGTCCAACTACAATGAGCAGTTCTTC. The gene calls are TRBV7-8 and TRBJ2-1; D is unclear. The CDR3 covers 15 residues. In germline, CDR1 is SGHVS, CDR2 FQNEAQ. Trimming removed 1 base at V and 3 bases at J, with 10 bases between.

The chain links TRBV23-1 to TRBJ2-3; 8 bases are a match to TRBD1. TRBV23-1 is filed as an ORF, its function uncertain. This CDR3 spans 15 amino acids. The J segment lost 1 base and the V segment lost 4 bases, leaving 4 bases of the junction unmatched. The CDR3 DNA reads TGCGCCAGCAGTCTGGAGGACAGGGGCACAGATACGCAGTATTTT. Translation gives CASSLEDRGTDTQYF.

This chain uses TRBV7-2 with TRBJ2-1, with D perhaps matching TRBD2 (6 bases). From germline, CDR1 is SGHTA and CDR2 FQGNSA. V was cut by 4 bases and J by 5 bases, with 15 bases left in between. The CDR3 extends over 15 amino acids. The CDR3 sequence is CASSSSRGINNEQFF. DNA of the CDR3: TGTGCCAGCAGCTCGAGTCGGGGGATAAACAATGAGCAGTTCTTC.

The rearrangement links TRBV5-1 to TRBJ2-7, with D tentatively TRBD1 (6 bases). The germline V gene has CDR1 SGHRS and CDR2 YFSETQ. The CDR3 has 14 residues. Trimming shortened V by 6 bases and J by 2 bases, and 15 bases separated the two germline ends. The CDR3 coding sequence is TGCGCCAGCAACCAGGGACAAGGGACCTACGAGCAGTACTTC. Its protein product is CASNQGQGTYEQYF. The full variable domain, its missing parts supplied by reference TRBV5-1 and TRBJ2-7, is KAGVTQTPRYLIKTRGQQVTLSCSPISGHRSVSWYQQTPGQGLQFLFEYFSETQRNKGNFPGRFSGRQFSNSRSEMNVSTLELGDSALYLCASNQGQGTYEQYFGPGTRLTVT.

This chain connects TRBV25-1 to TRBJ1-4; 7 bases are shared with TRBD1. Germline assignment: CDR1 MGHDK and CDR2 SYGVNS. The CDR3 sequence is 13 residues long. V shed 7 bases, J shed 4 bases, and the junction held 3 bases outside the gene matches. CDR3 sequence: CASIDRVNEKLFF. The CDR3 nucleotides read TGTGCCAGCATCGACAGGGTTAATGAAAAACTGTTTTTT.

This clone was seen more than once but under ten times. CDR3 nucleotide sequence: TGCAGCGTGGGACAGGGGGACAATGAGCAGTTCTTC. This encodes CSVGQGDNEQFF. This sequence joins TRBV29-1 and TRBJ2-1, with 11 bases fitting TRBD1. The trim removed 6 bases at V and 5 bases at J, leaving 0 bases unmatched. Germline V gives CDR1 SQVTM, CDR2 ANQGSEA. This CDR3 is built from 12 residues.

This sequence joins TRBV9 and TRBJ2-1; 7 positions match TRBD2. This CDR3 has 14 residues. From germline, CDR1 is SGDLS and CDR2 YYNGEE. The ends lost 0 bases at V and 7 bases at J; junction bases unmatched: 4. The CDR3 DNA reads TGTGCCAGCAGCGTAGCGGGAGGTTGGAATGAGCAGTTCTTC. Encoded protein: CASSVAGGWNEQFF.

The chain links TRBV5-1 to TRBJ2-4; possible D gene TRBD1, 5 bases. V lost 2 bases, J lost 7 bases, and 13 bases lay in between. The CDR3 runs to 14 residues. The germline V gene has CDR1 SGHRS and CDR2 YFSETQ. CDR3 loop: CASSFSGPQNIQYF. The CDR3 DNA is TGCGCCAGCAGCTTCTCAGGGCCCCAGAACATTCAGTACTTC.

The chain recombines TRBV27 with TRBJ2-1; 9 bases are shared with TRBD1. The germline gives CDR1 MNHEY, CDR2 SMNVEV (reference sequence). CDR3 length: 16 residues. V lost 2 bases, J lost 6 bases, and 8 bases stayed unmatched. Here the CDR3 reads CASSLGQGFGRNEQFF. CDR3 sequence (DNA): TGTGCCAGCAGTTTAGGACAGGGGTTCGGACGCAATGAGCAGTTCTTC.

The rearrangement uses TRBV7-8 and TRBJ2-2; TRBD2 agrees at 15 bases. V lost 10 bases and J lost 9; bases outside the gene matches: 12. Germline CDR1 SGHVS, CDR2 FQNEAQ. The length of the CDR3 is 16 residues. The CDR3 spells CATWKGTSGRFRELFF. CDR3 bases: TGTGCCACTTGGAAAGGGACTAGCGGGAGGTTCAGGGAGCTGTTTTTT.

V gene TRBV15 combines with J gene TRBJ2-7; perhaps TRBD2 as D (5 bases). CDR3 length: 13 amino acids. Trimming left V 0 bases short and J 5 bases short, with 8 bases between. CDR1 and CDR2 (germline): LNHNV, YYDKDF (reference sequence). The CDR3 region is CATSRDPGDEQYF. The CDR3 coding sequence is TGTGCCACCAGCAGAGATCCCGGGGACGAGCAGTACTTC.

The V gene is TRBV10-3, the J gene TRBJ2-1; TRBD2 aligns across 7 bases. The V gene's germline CDR1 is ENHRY and CDR2 SYGVKD. The CDR3 length is 15 residues. The junction had 14 bases not matched to a gene; V was cut back by 6 bases and J by 9 bases. The CDR3 is CAISPTVGRHGEQFF. The CDR3, as DNA: TGTGCCATCAGCCCCACGGTCGGGAGGCATGGTGAGCAGTTCTTC.

V and J are TRBV7-2 and TRBJ2-3, with D perhaps TRBD1 (6 bases). This CDR3 is 14 amino acids long. Germline V gene lookup returns CDR1 SGHTA and CDR2 FQGNSA. V gave up 6 bases and J gave up 6 bases, with 16 bases separating them. CDR3 region: CASRSQTGRDTQYF. The CDR3 coding sequence is TGTGCCAGCAGGAGCCAGACAGGTCGGGATACGCAGTATTTT.

The chain combines TRBV13 with TRBJ2-7; 14 nucleotides align to TRBD2. The CDR3 consists of 18 residues. From germline, CDR1 is PRHDT and CDR2 FYEKMQ (reference sequence). The V segment lost 5 bases and the J segment 0 bases; nucleotides outside the gene matches: 9. The CDR3 spells CASSHLGLAGGSSYEQYF. CDR3 DNA sequence: TGTGCCAGCAGCCACCTCGGACTAGCGGGAGGAAGCTCCTACGAGCAGTACTTC. Variable domain in full (rest from reference TRBV13 and TRBJ2-7): AAGVIQSPRHLIKEKRETATLKCYPIPRHDTVYWYQQGPGQDPQFLISFYEKMQSDKGSIPDRFSAQQFSDYHSELNMSSLELGDSALYFCASSHLGLAGGSSYEQYFGPGTRLTVT.